This T cell receptor beta chain stems from a study of identical twins. This clonotype was counted a few times. V was trimmed by 0 bases and J by 1 base, leaving 10 bases between them. The CDR3 totals 15 residues. Germline V CDR1 and CDR2: SGHRS, YFSETQ. Each donor was a healthy Caucasian. The cDNA had a unique molecular identifier and a template-switch universal primer site. TCRdb itself ran the 5' RACE reads through MiXCR, one entry per CDR3 protein. The sample yields hundreds of thousands of distinct CDR3 sequences, roughly an eighth seen once. These data also formed part of another study, on yellow fever vaccine responses in identical twins.

The specimen sequenced was PBMCs. This rearrangement joins TRBV5-1 to TRBJ1-1; D possibly corresponds to TRBD1 (6 bases). This clonotype was sampled from a woman between 18 and 29 years old in good health. The CDR3 coding sequence is TGCGCCAGCAGCTTGGAACCGGGACAGAACACTGAAGCTTTCTTT. Amino acids: CASSLEPGQNTEAFF.